Described below is a single TCR beta chain sequence and its context. Looked up from germline, CDR1 is LNHNV and CDR2 is YYDKDF (reference sequence). The CDR3 is 15 amino acids. V lost 3 bases and J lost 3, with 14 bases in between. This sample was included in a study of blood T cell repertoires in COVID-19. Profiling relied on immunoSEQ multiplex PCR, and the TCRdb table lists in-frame clones only, not all of them. Counted here are some 310,000 clones, about nine tenths occurring once; the ten biggest clones make up 1%. Sequencing was performed on peripheral blood. The sequence was collected from a man aged 45-65 years with active or convalescent COVID-19. The genes are TRBV15 and TRBJ1-2; tentatively, D is TRBD1 (6 bases). The CDR3 here is CATSSRGGDYYGYTF. The CDR3 DNA reads TGTGCCACCAGCAGTAGGGGGGGGGACTACTATGGCTACACCTTC.